These 7 T cell receptor beta chains came from one sample sequenced in a study of CD8+ T cells in alopecia areata. Sequencing templates came from extracted RNA that was reverse transcribed into cDNA. This table comes from immunoSEQ multiplex PCR, and its TCRdb copy is limited to in-frame clones, with some not included. The sample comprises under 150,000 clones, about two thirds of which are singletons, and around 34% rests with the top ten. The sample comprised CD8+ T cells sorted from blood. Receptor source: a human donor in good health.

The gene calls are TRBV25-1 and TRBJ1-5, with D hard to call. The germline gives CDR1 MGHDK, CDR2 SYGVNS. The V end was cut by 3 bases, the J end by 5 bases, with 11 bases between. The CDR3 has 14 residues. The CDR3 DNA sequence: TGTGCCAGCAGTGATGAGGGTCGGCATCAGCCCCAGCATTTT. This translates into CASSDEGRHQPQHF.

This clone occurred a few times. The rearrangement uses TRBV9 and TRBJ1-1, with TRBD1 identical over 9 bases. Germline lookup yields CDR1 SGDLS and CDR2 YYNGEE. After removal of 3 bases from V and 6 bases from J, the junction contained 9 bases not matched to a gene. The CDR3 extends over 15 amino acids. The CDR3 region is CASSAADRGEAEAFF. For the CDR3, the DNA is TGTGCCAGCAGCGCGGCGGACAGGGGAGAGGCTGAAGCTTTCTTT.

The CDR3 reads CSARLADGYTF. CDR3 nucleotides: TGCAGTGCTAGATTGGCGGATGGCTACACCTTC. This chain connects TRBV20-1 to TRBJ1-2; D is ambiguous. Trimming cost V 2 bases and J 6 bases, with 7 bases left between them. Germline V lookup: CDR1 DFQATT, CDR2 SNEGSKA (reference sequence). This CDR3 has 11 amino acids.

The rearrangement joins TRBV19 to TRBJ1-5; weak D call: TRBD1 (5 bases). The length of the CDR3 is 12 residues. CDR1 and CDR2 (germline): LNHDA, SQIVND (reference sequence). The germline V and J ends were trimmed by 3 bases and 5 bases, with 5 bases remaining between them. DNA of the CDR3: TGTGCCAGTAGTATGGGACATCAGCCCCAGCATTTT. It translates to CASSMGHQPQHF.

This clone occurred once. The chain joins TRBV29-1 to TRBJ2-7; TRBD2 matches at 10 bases. The CDR3 covers 13 residues. After removal of 3 bases from V and 6 bases from J, the junction contained 5 bases not matched to a gene. Germline CDR1 and CDR2: SQVTM and ANQGSEA. The CDR3 sequence is CSVDLAGVAEQYF. In DNA, the CDR3 is TGCAGCGTTGACCTAGCGGGAGTGGCCGAGCAGTACTTC.

This chain joins TRBV20-1 and TRBJ2-1, with 7 bases fitting TRBD2. With 8 bases clipped from V and 8 bases from J, the junction kept 6 bases outside the gene matches. CDR1 is DFQATT and CDR2 is SNEGSKA in the germline V gene (reference sequence). The CDR3 consists of 11 residues. The CDR3 DNA reads TGCAGTCAAAAGCGGGACGATGAGCAGTTCTTC. Translation: CSQKRDDEQFF.

This chain joins TRBV15 and TRBJ2-5; no clear D gene. CDR1 is LNHNV and CDR2 is YYDKDF in the germline V gene (reference sequence). Between the trimmed V and J ends, which lost 0 bases and 2 bases, there was a span of 16 bases. The CDR3 covers 17 residues. The CDR3 DNA reads as TGTGCCACCAGCAGAGACCTAGTACCAACTTATCAAGAGACCCAGTACTTC. Protein: CATSRDLVPTYQETQYF.